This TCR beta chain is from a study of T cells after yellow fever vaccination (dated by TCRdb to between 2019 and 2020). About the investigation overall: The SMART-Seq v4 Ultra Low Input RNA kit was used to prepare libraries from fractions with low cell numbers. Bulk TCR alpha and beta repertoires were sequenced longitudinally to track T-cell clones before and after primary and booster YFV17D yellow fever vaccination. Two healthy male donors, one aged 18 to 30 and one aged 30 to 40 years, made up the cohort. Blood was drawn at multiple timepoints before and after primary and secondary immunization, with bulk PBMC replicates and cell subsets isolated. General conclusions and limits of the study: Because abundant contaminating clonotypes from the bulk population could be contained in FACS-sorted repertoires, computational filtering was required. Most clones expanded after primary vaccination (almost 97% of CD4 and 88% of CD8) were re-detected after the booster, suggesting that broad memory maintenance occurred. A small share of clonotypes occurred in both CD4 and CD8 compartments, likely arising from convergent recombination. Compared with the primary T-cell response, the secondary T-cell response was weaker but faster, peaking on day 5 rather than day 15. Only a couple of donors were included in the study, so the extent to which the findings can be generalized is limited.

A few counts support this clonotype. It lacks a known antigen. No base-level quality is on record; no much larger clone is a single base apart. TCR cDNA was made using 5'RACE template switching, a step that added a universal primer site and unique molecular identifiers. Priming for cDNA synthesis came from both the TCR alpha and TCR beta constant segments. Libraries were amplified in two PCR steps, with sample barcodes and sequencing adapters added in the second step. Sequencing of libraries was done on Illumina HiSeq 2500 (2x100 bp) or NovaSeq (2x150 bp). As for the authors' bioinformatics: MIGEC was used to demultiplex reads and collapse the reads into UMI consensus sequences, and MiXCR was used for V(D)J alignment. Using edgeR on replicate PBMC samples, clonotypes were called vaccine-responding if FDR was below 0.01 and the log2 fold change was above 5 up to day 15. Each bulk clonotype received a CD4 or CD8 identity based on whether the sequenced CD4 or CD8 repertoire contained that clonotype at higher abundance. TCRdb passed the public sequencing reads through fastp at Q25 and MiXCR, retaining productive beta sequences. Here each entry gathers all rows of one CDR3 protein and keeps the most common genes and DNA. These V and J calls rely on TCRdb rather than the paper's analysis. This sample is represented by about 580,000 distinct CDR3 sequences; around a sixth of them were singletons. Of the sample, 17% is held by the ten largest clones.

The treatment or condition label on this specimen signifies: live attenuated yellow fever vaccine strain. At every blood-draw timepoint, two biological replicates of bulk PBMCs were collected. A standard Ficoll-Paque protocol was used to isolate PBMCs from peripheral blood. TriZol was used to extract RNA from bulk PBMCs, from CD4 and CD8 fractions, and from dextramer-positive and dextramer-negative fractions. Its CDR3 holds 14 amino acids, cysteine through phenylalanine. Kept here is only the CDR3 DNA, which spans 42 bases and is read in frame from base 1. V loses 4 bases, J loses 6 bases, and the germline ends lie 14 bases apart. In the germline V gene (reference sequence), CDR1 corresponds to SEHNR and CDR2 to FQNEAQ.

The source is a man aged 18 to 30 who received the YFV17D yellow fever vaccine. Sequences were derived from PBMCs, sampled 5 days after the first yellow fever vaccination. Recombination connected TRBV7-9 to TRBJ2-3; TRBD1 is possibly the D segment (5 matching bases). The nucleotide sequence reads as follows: TGTGCCAGCAGCTCATGGGGCGCTTTGGATACGCAGTATTTT. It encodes CASSSWGALDTQYF. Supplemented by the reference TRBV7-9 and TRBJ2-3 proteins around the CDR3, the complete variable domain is DTGVSQNPRHKITKRGQNVTFRCDPISEHNRLYWYRQTLGQGPEFLTYFQNEAQLEKSRLLSDRFSAERPKGSFSTLEIQRTEQGDSAMYLCASSSWGALDTQYFGPGTRLTVL.